This T cell receptor (beta chain) is from a study of read filtering for tumor transcriptome and immune sequencing. Study context: DNase treatment preceded whole-transcriptome library preparation. IR-seq gave about 4 to 10.27 million TCR reads per sample; RNA-seq gave roughly 80 to 1,400.

The CDR3 has 13 residues. V lost 2 bases and J lost 8, with 9 bases in between. CDR1 is SEHNR, CDR2 FQNEAQ, per germline (reference sequence). There are many counts of this clonotype. The library was built from 400 ng RNA with molecular barcoded adaptors for alpha/delta and beta/gamma chains. TCRdb re-derived calls from the reads in MiXCR, one entry per CDR3 protein. Here the sample spans approximately 59,000 distinct CDR3 sequences, over 9% being singletons. The sequence was obtained from a donor at least 40 years old with multiple myeloma. V is TRBV7-9 and J is TRBJ1-4; D remains unclear. Sequencing was performed on a population of CD138-negative cells sorted from bone marrow. The CDR3 DNA reads as TGTGCCAGCAGCTTAACAGTTGGGGAAAAACTGTTTTTT. Amino acid sequence: CASSLTVGEKLFF.